This T cell receptor beta chain emerged from a study of cytomegalovirus exposure and HLA in healthy donors (dated by TCRdb to 2016 to 2017). Study-wide context: In an earlier analysis of 587 of the donors, 276 Gb of sequence data and some 100 million unique TCR beta sequences from roughly 200 million T cells were reported. An early release covering roughly 640 HLA-typed donors comprised about 310 gigabases of sequencing data and 65 million to 100 million unique TCR sequences. The genetic ancestry cluster associated with self-reported Caucasian donors included about four fifths of the 300 to 400 genotyped donors. The study aimed to test whether signatures of past pathogen exposure could be identified by cataloging public T cell receptors. Using immunosequencing, the study profiled T cell repertoires from some 670 subjects and related those repertoires to cytomegalovirus serostatus. A separate validation cohort of about 110 different subjects was used in addition to the roughly 720-subject first cohort. The study combined high-throughput TCR immunosequencing, statistical association of individual TCRs with disease status, and machine learning to predict cytomegalovirus infection status. In a later analysis, previously published TCR beta repertoires from several hundred donors were re-analyzed and high-resolution HLA genotyping was added so that TCR occurrence patterns could be studied. In the later analysis, no new phenotypic data were used to find candidate immune exposures; instead, reliance was placed on TCR beta sequences and their occurrence across donors. To decide whether each TCR beta V gene segment behaved as functional or pseudogenic, an earlier analysis of some 570 of the donors relied on high-throughput TCR beta sequencing. Donor age, sex, ethnicity and CMV serostatus were compiled together with the repertoire data. In a later genetic analysis, genome-wide SNP genotypes for about 55% of the roughly 670 donors were used, and that subset was treated as a discovery cohort. All discovery cohort repertoires had been generated on a single sequencing platform. Class I and class II HLA loci were covered by the typing at four-digit resolution. Typing coverage differed by locus: A, B, C, DRB1 and DQB1 were typed in about 620-640 donors, DQA1 in 500 to 550, DPA1 in 606, and DPB1 in 472. Five DR-DQ haplotypes were handled as single units for association and clustering because linkage in the cohort was strong. Across approximately 400 genotyped donors of the cohort, an average of about 200,000 unique TCR beta nucleotide sequences per donor were sequenced, and about a sixth of those sequences were non-productive. Overall study outcomes, separate from this receptor: Most TCR sequences were observed very rarely across donors, whereas some public TCRs were present in many individuals. In an earlier analysis of around 500 of the donors, most TCR beta V segments appeared in productive rearrangements about 87% or about 30% of the time, broadly matching IMGT annotations. This cohort had only TCR beta chains sequenced, and the lack of alpha or paired-chain data limited which features could be detected. Because some donors lacked HLA typing at each locus, the association tests relied only on the typed subset. Several of the top co-occurrence clusters appeared to be linked to parvovirus B19, influenza, CMV and Epstein-Barr virus, according to a later analysis. Strong co-occurrence of HLA alleles, especially DR and DQ, made assigning TCR associations to individual alleles difficult. Cytomegalovirus status was reported to be diagnosed by the classifier with high specificity and sensitivity in both the original and validation cohorts. A later analysis found that HLA-associated TCR beta chains were more clonally expanded and had lower generation probabilities than equally common non-associated chains. For the cohort, immune exposure information was limited to CMV serostatus. The authors suggested that the approach could potentially be extended to other disease states and immunological phenotypes. In a later analysis, the rate of TCR association differed among HLA loci, with DRB1 alleles having the most associated TCRs and HLA-C alleles having the fewest. A further reported finding was that TCR beta sequences accurately predicted the HLA-A and HLA-B alleles for most subjects in the first cohort. Over 15 rarely observed V segments, including chromosome 9 orphons, were excluded from the earlier analysis of about 600 of the donors because counts were too low. Presence/absence analyses assumed roughly uniform sequencing depth across donors, an assumption that may not hold. Correlated functional status among segregating V segments might reflect linkage disequilibrium, but an unknown experimental factor could not be ruled out. A later genetic analysis reported fewer N-insertions in productive TCRs among donors in an Asian-associated ancestry cluster than the approximately 670-donor mean. A later analysis found that most CMV-associated TCR beta chains appeared HLA-restricted, with HLA associations seemingly driven largely by CMV exposure. V-gene and J-gene trimming of TCR beta chains was associated with a missense DCLRE1C variant in a later genetic analysis, and the association was replicated in an independent cohort. In vitro tests confirmed that a few of the cytomegalovirus-associated TCR beta chains recognize cytomegalovirus antigens. Because the 87-base-pair reads could not distinguish some IMGT-functional V segments, including TRBV6-2 and TRBV6-3, those segments were excluded. Specific HLA alleles were associated with 18,000 or so TCR beta sequences at a false discovery rate of 0.05 in a later analysis. A cluster of highly shared sequence variants was judged likely to represent a technical artifact of the sequencing pipeline. In the study, approximately 160 TCR beta chains were listed as associated with cytomegalovirus.

Looking up the germline V gene yields CDR1 MNHNS and CDR2 SASEGT. From its cysteine to its phenylalanine, the CDR3 spans 13 amino acids. Solely the CDR3 DNA is kept, with 39 bases framed from the first base. Here V drops 6 bases and J drops 6 bases, and the junction holds 2 bases not matched to any gene. Receptor libraries were prepared by the immunoSEQ multiplex PCR assay. For the multiplex PCR, a mixture combining 60 forward primers for TCR Vbeta segments and 13 reverse primers for TCR Jbeta segments was used. The CDR3 region of rearranged TCR beta genes was amplified from genomic DNA by a multiplex PCR assay. The Illumina HiSeq System was used to sequence the amplified TCR beta libraries as 87-base-pair reads. As for the original processing: Across the 500 to 700 repertoires, a later analysis counted tens of millions of unique TCR beta chains, 9 million to 14 million of which were shared by at least two donors. To remove PCR and sequencing errors, raw reads were error-corrected and collapsed into unique sequences using a nearest-neighbor algorithm that merged closely related sequences. To assign V, D and J gene segments, CDR3 sequences were aligned to IMGT reference sequences. For a sequence to be retained, a match of at least six nucleotides was required to both a V gene segment and a J gene segment. Rearrangements were classified as productive when the CDR3 lacked stop codons and remained in frame with V and J, and all other rearrangements were classified as non-productive. CDR3 was defined according to IMGT convention as the region running from the second conserved V-encoded cysteine to the conserved J-encoded phenylalanine. The earlier analysis of around 640 of the donors excluded sequences that lacked an unambiguous match to a single V gene segment. An earlier analysis of 450 to 650 of the donors called V segments functional above 56.7% productive rearrangements and segregating when the between-donor standard deviation exceeded 5%. To diagnose cytomegalovirus status from the catalog of TCR beta chain sequences, a statistical classification framework was built. V and J gene assignment, in a later analysis, came from comparing TCR nucleotide sequences with IMGT/GENE-DB human TR gene sequences. A later analysis assigned CDR3 sequences and most-parsimonious VDJ recombination scenarios with the TCRdist pipeline. In a later analysis, each TCR beta chain was defined by its CDR3 amino acid sequence together with its V-gene family, and reads lacking a unique V-gene family were excluded. In a later analysis, around 600 highly shared, low-generation-probability nucleotide sequences were removed to address suspected cross-contamination and a sequencing artifact. In a later analysis, a clonal expansion index for each public chain was calculated from normalized within-repertoire ranks of inferred template counts. In a later analysis, generation probabilities were computed using a VDJ recombination model fitted to out-of-frame rearrangements, and the results were checked against IGoR. A later analysis scored TCR-TCR, TCR-HLA and TCR-CMV co-occurrence with hypergeometric tests, applying a repertoire-size bias correction to TCR pairs. To estimate false discovery rates, a later analysis permuted the HLA or CMV assignments 20 times. A later analysis grouped co-occurring TCRs with DBSCAN, adding TCRdist sequence similarity when clustering within HLA-allele-positive subsets. Co-occurrence clustering excluded repertoires with fewer than 30,000 or more than 120,000 public chains, plus five with anomalous nucleotide sharing. Sourced from immuneACCESS, this table was stored by TCRdb with only in-frame sequences that have V and J called. A share of the clones is absent; for the studies checked, an unresolved V gene accounts for under half, and the remainder has no known explanation. The V and J calls and clone size come from that table; D and trimming were worked out from the DNA. This sample has roughly 120,000 clones in its table, and around 86% of those were observed once. Of the sample, under 4% falls within the top ten clones.

Concerning this clone itself: Its antigen specificity is not known. Per-base quality was not reported, and no clone a single base away is much larger than it.

In total, approximately 610 healthy bone marrow donors made up the cohort. At the time of sampling, all cohort members were nominally healthy, though unrecorded immune exposures were likely present. The donor was CMV seronegative and belonged to the group of over 300 seronegative cohort members. A peripheral blood sample was collected from each donor, and TCR beta sequencing was performed on peripheral blood mononuclear cells. Genomic DNA extraction from the blood cell samples was performed with the Qiagen DNeasy Blood Extraction Kit. The sample consisted of PBMCs. The clonotype comes from a woman between 25 and 40 years old in good health and CMV-seronegative. The rearrangement joined TRBV6-1 to TRBJ1-5; TRBD1 matches 10 bases in the middle. The DNA sequence follows: TGTGCCAGCAGGACAGGGGGCCTTCAGCCCCAGCATTTT. This encodes CASRTGGLQPQHF.